The rows below give T cell receptor beta chains drawn from one sample of a study of cytomegalovirus exposure and HLA in healthy donors. This table comes from immunoSEQ multiplex PCR, and its TCRdb copy is limited to in-frame clones, with some not included. The sample holds 35,000 to 50,000 clones. Sequencing was performed on PBMCs. These receptors were taken from a woman aged 25 to 39 in good health and CMV-seropositive. CDR3s include the opening cysteine and the closing phenylalanine or tryptophan. D genes are given only for firm matches.

v_call	j_call	d_call	cdr3_aa	cdr3_nt
TRBV5-1	TRBJ2-5	TRBD1	CASSLPQGAGETQYF	TGCGCCAGCAGCTTACCCCAGGGGGCGGGAGAGACCCAGTACTTC
TRBV10-3	TRBJ2-1	NA	CAISGLNPWDEQFF	TGTGCCATCAGTGGACTAAATCCTTGGGATGAGCAGTTCTTC
TRBV4-2	TRBJ2-5	TRBD1	CASSPQKGGSETQYF	TGTGCCAGCAGCCCTCAAAAAGGGGGCTCGGAGACCCAGTACTTC
TRBV7-2	TRBJ2-3	TRBD2	CASSLVAGMSSSTQYF	TGTGCCAGCAGCTTAGTAGCGGGGATGAGTAGTTCTACGCAGTATTTT
TRBV6-5	TRBJ1-6	NA	CASSFLSGGDSPLHF	TGTGCCAGCAGTTTTTTATCAGGAGGGGACTCACCCCTCCACTTT
TRBV9	TRBJ1-1	NA	CASSPQGIEAFF	TGTGCCAGCAGCCCCCAGGGGATTGAAGCTTTCTTT
TRBV7-9	TRBJ2-3	NA	CASSLAGLSHTQYF	TGTGCCAGCAGCTTAGCGGGGCTTTCCCATACGCAGTATTTT
TRBV7-9	TRBJ1-2	TRBD1	CASSWDRANYGYTF	TGTGCCAGCAGTTGGGACAGGGCTAACTATGGCTACACCTTC
TRBV2	TRBJ2-3	NA	CASSDFSGPLTDTQYF	TGTGCCAGCAGTGATTTCTCAGGGCCCCTCACAGATACGCAGTATTTT
TRBV18	TRBJ2-3	TRBD1	CASSPQQGRADTQYF	TGTGCCAGCTCACCACAACAGGGGAGAGCAGATACGCAGTATTTT
TRBV5-1	TRBJ2-2	TRBD1	CASSLDRADTGELFF	TGCGCCAGCAGCCTCGACAGGGCGGACACCGGGGAGCTGTTTTTT
TRBV9	TRBJ1-2	NA	CASSPNGEHSYGYTF	TGTGCCAGCAGCCCCAACGGGGAGCATTCCTATGGCTACACCTTC
TRBV18	TRBJ2-3	NA	CASSILDSADTQYF	TGTGCCAGCTCCATATTGGACAGCGCAGATACGCAGTATTTT
TRBV10-3	TRBJ1-6	TRBD1	CAIRTGNSPLHF	TGTGCCATCAGGACAGGGAATTCACCCCTCCACTTT
TRBV11-2	TRBJ2-7	NA	CASSFSQTYEQYF	TGTGCCAGCAGCTTTAGCCAGACGTACGAGCAGTACTTC
TRBV28	TRBJ1-6	TRBD1	CASTAIGTEDSPLHF	TGTGCCAGCACCGCTATTGGGACAGAGGATTCACCCCTCCACTTT
TRBV11-2	TRBJ2-1	TRBD1	CASSSIRGSYNEQFF	TGTGCCAGCAGCTCAATCAGGGGGTCCTACAATGAGCAGTTCTTC
TRBV10-3	TRBJ1-1	NA	CAISAQGGEYTEAFF	TGTGCCATCAGTGCTCAGGGAGGCGAATACACTGAAGCTTTCTTT
TRBV5-1	TRBJ2-3	NA	CASSLAGYLWDTQYF	TGCGCCAGCAGCTTGGCCGGGTACTTGTGGGATACGCAGTATTTT
TRBV4-1	TRBJ1-3	NA	CASSQPQGMGGNTIYF	TGCGCCAGCAGCCAACCACAGGGAATGGGTGGAAACACCATATATTTT
TRBV10-3	TRBJ1-2	TRBD1	CAIRGTGDYGYTF	TGTGCCATCAGGGGGACAGGGGACTATGGCTACACCTTC
TRBV5-4	TRBJ2-7	TRBD1	CASSSDRVSYEQYF	TGTGCCAGCAGCTCAGACAGGGTCTCCTACGAGCAGTACTTC
TRBV19	TRBJ2-7	TRBD1	CASSSSGTGTSYEQYF	TGTGCCAGTAGTTCCTCCGGGACAGGGACGTCGTACGAGCAGTACTTC
TRBV5-6	TRBJ1-2	TRBD1	CASSLQGAGGYTF	TGTGCCAGCAGCTTACAGGGGGCTGGGGGCTACACCTTC
TRBV7-9	TRBJ1-1	NA	CASSFGQANTEAFF	TGTGCCAGCAGCTTTGGCCAGGCGAACACTGAAGCTTTCTTT
TRBV7-8	TRBJ2-7	TRBD1	CASSQPDRYEQYF	TGTGCCAGCAGCCAACCGGACAGGTACGAGCAGTACTTC
TRBV28	TRBJ2-2	TRBD2	CASSSSGLAGSNTGELFF	TGTGCCAGCAGTTCCTCGGGACTAGCGGGGTCGAACACCGGGGAGCTGTTTTTT
TRBV7-2	TRBJ1-3	TRBD1	CATGRGHGNTIYF	TGTGCCACTGGCAGGGGGCATGGAAACACCATATATTTT